The next 18 T cell receptor beta chains were all read from a single sample in a study of CD8 T cells in Susac syndrome (dated by TCRdb to about 2019). Libraries came from the immunoSEQ multiplex PCR assay. RNA was extracted with the RNeasy kit and about 0.45 to 1 ug was reverse transcribed using random hexamers. The public reads were reanalyzed by TCRdb: fastp trimming at Q25, MiXCR alignment, in-frame beta chains only. Rows with one shared CDR3 protein collapse into an entry with the most common genes and DNA. The sample has fewer than 350,000 distinct CDR3 sequences on record, around nine tenths of them singletons. Jointly, the top ten make up roughly 0.17% of the sample. The sample comprised CD8+ T cells from PBMCs. The receptor set was obtained from a human donor with multiple sclerosis.

The rearrangement joins TRBV6-5 to TRBJ1-1, with D tentatively TRBD1 (5 bases). This CDR3 is built from 13 residues. Germline CDR1 MNHEY, CDR2 SVGAGI. Trimming took 2 bases from V and 7 from J, leaving 11 bases between them. The CDR3 sequence: CASSYGAGVEAFF. CDR3 bases: TGTGCCAGCAGTTACGGCGCGGGGGTTGAAGCTTTCTTT.

This rearrangement joins TRBV27 to TRBJ2-7; TRBD1 is a possible D gene (6 bases). Germline V gene data show CDR1 as MNHEY and CDR2 as SMNVEV (reference sequence). Trimming cost V 1 base and J 3 bases, with 10 bases left between them. CDR3 length: 14 residues. The CDR3 protein is CASSLLGTYYEQYF. DNA for the CDR3: TGTGCCAGCAGTTTATTGGGGACATACTACGAGCAGTACTTC.

This chain uses TRBV27 with TRBJ2-7; TRBD2 aligns across 11 bases. The CDR3 has 14 amino acids. V gave up 2 bases and J gave up 7 bases; unmatched junction bases: 4. Germline values: CDR1 MNHEY, CDR2 SMNVEV (reference sequence). The CDR3 loop is CASSLTSGGVEQYF. The CDR3 DNA reads as TGTGCCAGCAGTTTAACTAGCGGGGGAGTGGAGCAGTACTTC.

The chain links TRBV28 to TRBJ1-1, with D maybe TRBD1 (5 bases). With 7 bases removed from V and 5 bases from J, the gap between germline ends came to 11 bases. CDR1 and CDR2 from the germline V gene are MDHEN and SYDVKM. This CDR3 contains 12 residues. The CDR3 region has the DNA TGTGCCAGCAATCATGGACAAACTGAAGCTTTCTTT. This codes for CASNHGQTEAFF.

This chain connects TRBV4-3 to TRBJ2-5; D is possibly TRBD1 (6 bases). CDR1 and CDR2 (germline): LGHNA, YSLEER. Deletions cut 1 base from V and 0 bases from J, with 9 bases between. The length of the CDR3 is 15 residues. The CDR3 here is CASSQGTGYQETQYF. CDR3 DNA sequence: TGCGCCAGCAGCCAAGGTACAGGGTACCAAGAGACCCAGTACTTC.

The chain combines TRBV6-1 with TRBJ2-1; D unclear. The CDR3 consists of 14 residues. V gave up 8 bases and J gave up 5 bases, with 16 bases separating them. Germline CDR1 is MNHNS and CDR2 is SASEGT. CDR3 nucleotide sequence: TGTGCCAGCGGGCCCTGGAGTAACGACAATGAGCAGTTCTTC. It is translated as CASGPWSNDNEQFF.

The J gene is TRBJ2-7, the V gene TRBV4-2; tentatively, D is TRBD1 (6 bases). Per the germline V gene, CDR1 is LGHNA and CDR2 is YNFKEQ. Trimming cost V 4 bases and J 2 bases, with 12 bases left between them. The CDR3 has 14 amino acids. The CDR3 DNA sequence: TGTGCCAGCAGCCGTAATGCAGGGGCCTACGAGCAGTACTTC. Its translation is CASSRNAGAYEQYF.

J is TRBJ2-3 and V is TRBV4-1; 15 nucleotides align to TRBD2. In germline, CDR1 is MGHRA, CDR2 YSYEKL. The V segment lost 8 bases and the J segment 4 bases; nucleotides outside the gene matches: 7. CDR3 length: 16 residues. Written as DNA, the CDR3 is TGCGCCAGCGGGACTAGCGGGAGGAGGGGCCCAGATACGCAGTATTTT. Protein product: CASGTSGRRGPDTQYF.

The chain has TRBV11-2 and TRBJ2-7; D ambiguous. There are 12 residues in the CDR3. The ends were cut back, 3 bases at V and 6 bases at J, with 9 bases in the middle. The germline V gene encodes CDR1 SGHAT and CDR2 FQNNGV. CDR3: CASSFRPTEQYF. CDR3 bases: TGTGCCAGCAGCTTTCGCCCCACCGAGCAGTACTTC.

The chain links TRBV7-3 to TRBJ1-3, with TRBD1 as a possible D gene (5 bases). This CDR3 contains 14 residues. With 4 bases removed from V and 2 bases from J, the gap between germline ends came to 9 bases. The germline V gene encodes CDR1 SGHTA and CDR2 FQGTGA. As DNA, the CDR3 is TGTGCCAGCAGCTCTGGGGGGGCTGGAAACACCATATATTTT. Its translation: CASSSGGAGNTIYF.

This clonotype has more than one count but fewer than ten. The chain links TRBV5-6 to TRBJ1-1; 7 bases fit TRBD1. CDR1 is SGHDT and CDR2 is YYEEEE in the germline V gene. There are 14 residues in the CDR3. V dropped 2 bases and J dropped 7; count of bases not matched to a gene: 8. This CDR3 reads CASSFPGGEYEAFF. CDR3 in DNA: TGTGCCAGCAGCTTCCCAGGGGGGGAATATGAAGCTTTCTTT.

In DNA, the CDR3 is TGTGCCAGCAGCTCAACCACGGGGGAGCGGGAGTTAAGTGATGAGCAGTTCTTC. It encodes CASSSTTGERELSDEQFF. The chain recombines TRBV11-2 with TRBJ2-1; 8 bases map to TRBD2. V lost 4 bases, J lost 8 bases, and 19 bases stayed unmatched. Germline V gives CDR1 SGHAT, CDR2 FQNNGV. The CDR3 length is 18 residues.

This chain joins TRBV27 and TRBJ2-7; D may match TRBD1 or TRBD2 (5 bases each). This CDR3 is 16 amino acids long. Germline V gene sequence: CDR1 MNHEY, CDR2 SMNVEV (reference sequence). V was trimmed by 5 bases and J by 0 bases, leaving 17 bases between them. DNA of the CDR3: TGTGCCAGCAGTCCGTCGGGGCGGAGGAGCTCCTACGAGCAGTACTTC. It specifies CASSPSGRRSSYEQYF.

The chain uses TRBV29-1 and TRBJ2-7; maybe TRBD1 (6 bases). V was shortened by 5 bases and J by 4 bases, with 21 bases between the two germline ends. This CDR3 is built from 15 residues. Germline CDR1 and CDR2: SQVTM and ANQGSEA. As DNA, the CDR3 is TGCAGCGTTACAACAGGGTTTGGTTTGGGGTACGAGCAGTACTTC. Its translation: CSVTTGFGLGYEQYF.

CDR3 sequence (DNA): TGTGCCAGCAGCTCACTACAAGAGACCCAGTACTTC. Its translation: CASSSLQETQYF. The V call is TRBV7-9, the J call TRBJ2-5; D is ambiguous. V lost 4 bases to trimming and J lost 2 bases, with 5 bases between them. This CDR3 contains 12 residues. CDR1 and CDR2 from the germline V gene are SEHNR and FQNEAQ (reference sequence).

This clonotype was observed once. This rearrangement joins TRBV25-1 to TRBJ2-7, with TRBD2 identical over 11 bases. The CDR3 length is 15 residues. The V gene end was trimmed by 3 bases and the J gene end by 2 bases; junction bases not matched to a gene: 3. Germline lookup yields CDR1 MGHDK and CDR2 SYGVNS. CDR3 coding DNA: TGTGCCAGCAGTGAGGGACTAGCGGCGACCTACGAGCAGTACTTC. It is translated as CASSEGLAATYEQYF.

This chain connects TRBV6-5 to TRBJ2-3; TRBD2 matches 11 bases. CDR1 and CDR2 from the germline V gene are MNHEY and SVGAGI. The CDR3 loop spans 18 amino acids. The ends lost 2 bases at V and 4 bases at J; junction bases unmatched: 11. CDR3 nucleotide sequence: TGTGCCAGCAGTTACAACGTCCTAGCGGGGGGTAAGGCAGATACGCAGTATTTT. Amino acids: CASSYNVLAGGKADTQYF.

The chain carries TRBV7-8 and TRBJ2-7; D is undetermined. The CDR3 sequence is 15 residues long. Trimming took off 4 bases at V and 6 bases at J, with 19 bases between the two ends. The germline gives CDR1 SGHVS, CDR2 FQNEAQ. For the CDR3, the DNA is TGTGCCAGCAGCTCCCCCACATTCTCACGGCCCGAGCAGTACTTC. Translation: CASSSPTFSRPEQYF. The full variable domain, in which reference TRBV7-8 and TRBJ2-7 provide the parts outside the CDR3, is GAGVSQSPRYKVAKRGQDVALRCDPISGHVSLFWYQQALGQGPEFLTYFQNEAQLDKSGLPSDRFFAERPEGSVSTLKIQRTQQEDSAVYLCASSSPTFSRPEQYFGPGTRLTVT.